The entry below gives a single T cell receptor (beta chain) sequence along with its context. This clonotype was seen a handful of times. Its target antigen remains unknown. Base qualities are missing; no much larger clone stands one base away. This entry is derived from a study of T cells in Graves' hyperthyroidism and ophthalmopathy (dated by TCRdb to about 2019). Context from the whole study: Peripheral blood was collected at initial diagnosis, before any treatment. To identify distinguishing TCR V-J signatures, a discovery cohort of around 100 patients was used, comprising 40 to 45 with Graves' ophthalmopathy and roughly 60 with stable Graves' hyperthyroidism. In several Graves' hyperthyroidism patients, the study also compared T-cell repertoires from thyroid tissue with T-cell repertoires from blood. Prospective prediction of ophthalmopathy was tested in an independent validation cohort of 18 to 20 hyperthyroidism patients and 15 to 17 patients who later progressed to ophthalmopathy. Following sampling, methimazole starting at 30 mg daily was given to hyperthyroidism patients, and high-dose intravenous methylprednisolone was given to ophthalmopathy patients. According to the paper, TCR Vbeta CDR3 sequencing was carried out on about 140 peripheral blood samples, which came from under 50 ophthalmopathy, 75 to 80 hyperthyroidism and 17 progressor patients. The 95 to 100 discovery patients were randomly divided into training and test sets at a 7:3 ratio.

Stable Graves' hyperthyroidism was defined as no progression to ophthalmopathy during 18 months of follow-up. The hyperthyroidism patients were between 18 and 65 years old and newly diagnosed, with a disease duration of less than 2 months. Exclusion was applied to patients with uncontrolled infections, other autoimmune diseases, pregnancy or lactation. Clinical symptoms, serum thyroxine and TRAb, thyroid ultrasound, and orbital computed tomography formed the basis for the diagnoses. Ficoll-Paque density gradient centrifugation was used to isolate PBMCs from 8 to 10 ml of fresh peripheral blood. Total RNA was extracted with Trizol reagent, and quality was checked on an Agilent 2100 Bioanalyzer. TCR beta CDR3 regions were amplified from RNA transcripts. The TCR CDR3 was subjected to a first round of RT-PCR using the HTBI primer set and the Qiagen OneStep RT-PCR kit. The libraries were constructed in a second round of multiplex PCR and then size-selected and purified. Sequencing of the libraries was done on an Illumina HiSeq2000 using paired-end 100 bp reads. The original pipeline was this. Raw data were processed with SOAPnuke, discarding reads with adapters, uncalled bases, mean Phred below 15, or no exact constant-primer or identifier match. High-quality paired reads were merged using COPE v1.2.5, and each unique nucleotide sequence was defined as a clonotype. MiTCR v1.1 was used to align the clonotypes against IMGT TRBV, TRBD and TRBJ reference segments. The analysis was restricted to V-J combinations with a frequency above 0.0001, which together covered roughly 99% of the repertoires. A TCS score was defined as the ratio of F50 (clonal expansion) to E x V (chaos), with BLOSUM62-based TCRdist applied between CDR3 peptides within each V-J. Welch's t-statistics and random forest reduced roughly 500 V-J features to 10 to 15, which were used in a naive Bayes classifier (R e1071). TCRdb applied fastp at Q25 and MiXCR to the public reads, then kept only in-frame beta chains. CDR3 protein duplicates are merged, each entry listing the most common genes and DNA. These V and J calls rely on TCRdb rather than the paper's analysis. The sample profile shows around 580,000 distinct CDR3 sequences; 16% of them were found once. 18% of the sample belongs to the ten largest clones.

The CDR3 runs 14 residues from the cysteine to the phenylalanine. The sequence is cut down to CDR3 DNA, 42 bases in frame from base 1. CDR1 and CDR2 are read off the germline V gene as MNHNS and SASEGT. V lost 7 bases and J lost 6 bases; the stretch between them is 16 bases long. General conclusions and limits of the study: In validation, the model predicted progression to ophthalmopathy with approximately 69% sensitivity and 72% to 85% specificity, a median of 6.5 months before onset. Sample size was not statistically predetermined, and blinding of investigators to group allocation was not performed. Ophthalmopathy was separated from stable hyperthyroidism by a 13 V-J signature model, with approximately 90% sensitivity and 81% to 82% specificity obtained in cross-validation and 80%/75% obtained in testing. Most expanded thyroid clonotypes (frequency above 0.001) were also found in blood, which suggests that blood repertoires may mirror thyroid immune responses.

The specimen was blood. The chain links TRBV6-1 with TRBJ2-1; the D gene is possibly TRBD1 or TRBD2, with 5 bases matching each. This receptor was identified in a woman between 18 and 29 years old with Graves' hyperthyroidism. The nucleotide sequence reads as follows: TGTGCCAGCAAAAGCAGGGAGTGGGGCAATGAGCAGTTCTTC. This codes for CASKSREWGNEQFF.